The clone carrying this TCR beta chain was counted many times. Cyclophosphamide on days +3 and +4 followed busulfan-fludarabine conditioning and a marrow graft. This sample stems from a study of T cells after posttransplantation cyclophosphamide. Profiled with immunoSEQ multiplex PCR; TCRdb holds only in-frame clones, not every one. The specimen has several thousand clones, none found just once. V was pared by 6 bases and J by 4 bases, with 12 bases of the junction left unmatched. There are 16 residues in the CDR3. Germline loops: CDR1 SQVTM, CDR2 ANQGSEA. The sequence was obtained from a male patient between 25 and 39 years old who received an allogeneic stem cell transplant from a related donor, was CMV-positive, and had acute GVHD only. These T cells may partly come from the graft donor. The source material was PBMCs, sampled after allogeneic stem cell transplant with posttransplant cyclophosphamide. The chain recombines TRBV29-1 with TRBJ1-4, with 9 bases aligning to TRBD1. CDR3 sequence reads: CSVIWRTGEGNEKLFF. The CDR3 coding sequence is TGCAGCGTAATATGGCGGACAGGGGAGGGTAATGAAAAACTGTTTTTT.